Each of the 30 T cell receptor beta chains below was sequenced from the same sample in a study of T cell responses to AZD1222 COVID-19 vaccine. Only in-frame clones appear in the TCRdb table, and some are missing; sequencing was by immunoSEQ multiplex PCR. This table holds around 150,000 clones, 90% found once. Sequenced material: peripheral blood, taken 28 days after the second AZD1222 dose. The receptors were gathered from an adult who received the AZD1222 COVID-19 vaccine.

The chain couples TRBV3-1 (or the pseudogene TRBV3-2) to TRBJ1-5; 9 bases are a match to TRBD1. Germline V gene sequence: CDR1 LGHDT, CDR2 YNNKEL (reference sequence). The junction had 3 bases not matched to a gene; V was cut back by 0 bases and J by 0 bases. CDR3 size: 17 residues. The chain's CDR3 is CASSQEGQGISNQPQHF. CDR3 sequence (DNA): TGTGCCAGCAGCCAAGAAGGACAGGGGATTAGCAATCAGCCCCAGCATTTT.

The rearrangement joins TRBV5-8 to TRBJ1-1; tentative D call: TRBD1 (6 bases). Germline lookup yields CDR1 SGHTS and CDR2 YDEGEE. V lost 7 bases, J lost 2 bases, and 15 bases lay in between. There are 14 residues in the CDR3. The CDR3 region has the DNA TGTGCCAGCCTTCTGCCGACAGGAAACACTGAAGCTTTCTTT. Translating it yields CASLLPTGNTEAFF.

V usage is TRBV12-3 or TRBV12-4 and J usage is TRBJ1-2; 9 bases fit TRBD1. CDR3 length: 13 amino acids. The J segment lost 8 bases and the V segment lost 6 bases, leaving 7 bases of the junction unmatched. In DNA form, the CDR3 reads TGTGCCAGCAGACCTACAGGGGGCATCGGCTACACCTTC. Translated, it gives CASRPTGGIGYTF.

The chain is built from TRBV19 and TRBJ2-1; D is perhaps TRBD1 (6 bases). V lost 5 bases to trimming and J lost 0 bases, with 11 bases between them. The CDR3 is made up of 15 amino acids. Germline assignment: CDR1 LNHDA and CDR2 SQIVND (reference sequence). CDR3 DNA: TGTGCCAGTAGTCGACAGGCGAGCTCCTACAATGAGCAGTTCTTC. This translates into CASSRQASSYNEQFF. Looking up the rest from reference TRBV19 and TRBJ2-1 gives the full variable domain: DGGITQSPKYLFRKEGQNVTLSCEQNLNHDAMYWYRQDPGQGLRLIYYSQIVNDFQKGDIAEGYSVSREKKESFPLTVTSAQKNPTAFYLCASSRQASSYNEQFFGPGTRLTVL.

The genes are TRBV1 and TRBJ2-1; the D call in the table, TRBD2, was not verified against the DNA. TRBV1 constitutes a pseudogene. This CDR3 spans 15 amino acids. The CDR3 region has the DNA TGCACCAGCAGCCAAGATCCAGCGGAACCAAGGGAGCAGTTCTTC. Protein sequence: CTSSQDPAEPREQFF.

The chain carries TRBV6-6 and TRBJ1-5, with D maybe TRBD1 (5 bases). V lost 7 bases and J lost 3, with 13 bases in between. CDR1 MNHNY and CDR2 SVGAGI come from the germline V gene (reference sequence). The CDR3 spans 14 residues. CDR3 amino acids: CASTPGGYNQPQHF. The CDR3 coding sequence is TGTGCCAGCACCCCCGGGGGATACAATCAGCCCCAGCATTTT.

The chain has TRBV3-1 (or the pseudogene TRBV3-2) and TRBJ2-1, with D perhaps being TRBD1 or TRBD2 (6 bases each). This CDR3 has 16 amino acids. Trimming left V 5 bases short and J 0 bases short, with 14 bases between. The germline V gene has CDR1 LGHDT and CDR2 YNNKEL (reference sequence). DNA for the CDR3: TGTGCCAGCAGCGCCCGGGGGCGCAGCTCCTACAATGAGCAGTTCTTC. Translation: CASSARGRSSYNEQFF.

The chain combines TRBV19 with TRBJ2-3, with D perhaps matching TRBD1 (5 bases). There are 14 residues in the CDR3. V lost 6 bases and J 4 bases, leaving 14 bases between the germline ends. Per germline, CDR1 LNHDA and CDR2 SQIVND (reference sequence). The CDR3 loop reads CASSPQGVADTQYF. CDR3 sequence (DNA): TGTGCCAGTAGCCCCCAGGGTGTTGCAGATACGCAGTATTTT.

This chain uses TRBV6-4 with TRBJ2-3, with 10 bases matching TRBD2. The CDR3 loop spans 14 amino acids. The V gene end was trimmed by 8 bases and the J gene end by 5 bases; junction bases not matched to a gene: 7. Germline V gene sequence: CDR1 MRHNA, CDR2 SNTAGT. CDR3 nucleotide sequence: TGTGCCAGCCCCGGGACTAGCGACAAAGATACGCAGTATTTT. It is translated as CASPGTSDKDTQYF.

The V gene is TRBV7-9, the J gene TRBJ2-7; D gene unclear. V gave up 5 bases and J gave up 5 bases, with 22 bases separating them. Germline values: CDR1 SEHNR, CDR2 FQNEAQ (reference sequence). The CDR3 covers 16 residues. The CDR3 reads CASSLSANWLVDEQYF. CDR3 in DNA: TGTGCCAGCAGCCTATCGGCAAATTGGTTGGTTGACGAGCAGTACTTC.

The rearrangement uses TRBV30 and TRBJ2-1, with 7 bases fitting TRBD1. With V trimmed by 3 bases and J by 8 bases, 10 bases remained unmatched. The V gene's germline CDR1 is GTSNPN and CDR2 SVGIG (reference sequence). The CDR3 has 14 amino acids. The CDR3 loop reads CAWSPGRGWHEQFF. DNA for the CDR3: TGTGCCTGGAGCCCGGGCAGGGGGTGGCATGAGCAGTTCTTC.

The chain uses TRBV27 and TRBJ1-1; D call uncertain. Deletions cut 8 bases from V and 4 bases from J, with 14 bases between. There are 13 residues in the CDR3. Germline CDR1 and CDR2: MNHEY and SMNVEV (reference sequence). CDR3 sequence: CASHHGQVTEAFF. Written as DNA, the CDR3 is TGTGCCAGCCACCACGGGCAGGTCACTGAAGCTTTCTTT.

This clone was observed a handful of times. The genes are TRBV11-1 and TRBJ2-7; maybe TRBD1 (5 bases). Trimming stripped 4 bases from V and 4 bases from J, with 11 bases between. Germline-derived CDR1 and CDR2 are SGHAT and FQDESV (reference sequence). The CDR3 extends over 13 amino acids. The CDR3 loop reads CASSYDRPYEQYF. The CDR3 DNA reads TGTGCCAGCAGCTATGACAGACCTTACGAGCAGTACTTC. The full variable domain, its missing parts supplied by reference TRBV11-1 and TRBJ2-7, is EAEVAQSPRYKITEKSQAVAFWCDPISGHATLYWYRQILGQGPELLVQFQDESVVDDSQLPKDRFSAERLKGVDSTLKIQPAELGDSAMYLCASSYDRPYEQYFGPGTRLTVT.

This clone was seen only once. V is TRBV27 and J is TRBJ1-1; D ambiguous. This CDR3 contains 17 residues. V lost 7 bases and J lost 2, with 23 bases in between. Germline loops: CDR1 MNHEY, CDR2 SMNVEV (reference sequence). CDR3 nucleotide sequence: TGTGCCAGCACCCGGACTATCGCGGGAAAGGGAAACACTGAAGCTTTCTTT. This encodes CASTRTIAGKGNTEAFF.

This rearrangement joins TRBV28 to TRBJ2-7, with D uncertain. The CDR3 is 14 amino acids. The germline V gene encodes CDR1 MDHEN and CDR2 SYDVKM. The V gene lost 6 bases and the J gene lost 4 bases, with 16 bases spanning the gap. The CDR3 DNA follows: TGTGCCAGCAGCTCGACTGGGCGGTTATACGAGCAGTACTTC. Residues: CASSSTGRLYEQYF.

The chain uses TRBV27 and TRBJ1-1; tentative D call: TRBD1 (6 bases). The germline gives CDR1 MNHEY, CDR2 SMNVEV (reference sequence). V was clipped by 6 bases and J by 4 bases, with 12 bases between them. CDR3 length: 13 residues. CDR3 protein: CASRVGQITEAFF. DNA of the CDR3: TGTGCCAGCAGGGTGGGACAAATCACTGAAGCTTTCTTT.

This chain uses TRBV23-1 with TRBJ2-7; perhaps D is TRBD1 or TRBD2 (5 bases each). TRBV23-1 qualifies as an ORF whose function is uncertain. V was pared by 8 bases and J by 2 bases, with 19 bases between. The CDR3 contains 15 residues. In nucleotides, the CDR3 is TGCGCCAGCTGCACTCAGGGCCCCGGGGCCTACGAGCAGTACTTC. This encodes CASCTQGPGAYEQYF.

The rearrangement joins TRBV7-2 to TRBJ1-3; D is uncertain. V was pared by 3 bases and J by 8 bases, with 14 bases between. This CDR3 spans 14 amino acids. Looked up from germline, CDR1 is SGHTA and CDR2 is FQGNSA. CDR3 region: CASSFPAGRHTIYF. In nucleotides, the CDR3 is TGTGCCAGCAGCTTCCCAGCCGGGCGTCACACCATATATTTT.

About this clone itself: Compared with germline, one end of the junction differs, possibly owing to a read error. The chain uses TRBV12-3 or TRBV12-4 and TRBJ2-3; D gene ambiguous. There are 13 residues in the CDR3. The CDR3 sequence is CASSVASTDTQYF. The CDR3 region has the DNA TGTGCCAGCAGTGTAGCTAGCACAGATACGCAGTATTTT.

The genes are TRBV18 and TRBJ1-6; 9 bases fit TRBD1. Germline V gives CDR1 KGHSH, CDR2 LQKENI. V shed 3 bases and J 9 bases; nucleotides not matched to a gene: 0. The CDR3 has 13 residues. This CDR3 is CASSPGQGSPLHF. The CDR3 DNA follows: TGTGCCAGCTCACCGGGACAGGGTTCACCCCTCCACTTT.

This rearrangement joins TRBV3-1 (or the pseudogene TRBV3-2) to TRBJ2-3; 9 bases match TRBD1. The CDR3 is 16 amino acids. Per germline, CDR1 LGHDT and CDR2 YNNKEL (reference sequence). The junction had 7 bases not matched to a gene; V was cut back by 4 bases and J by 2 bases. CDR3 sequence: CASSRRTGANTDTQYF. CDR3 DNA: TGTGCCAGCAGCCGCCGGACAGGGGCGAACACAGATACGCAGTATTTT.

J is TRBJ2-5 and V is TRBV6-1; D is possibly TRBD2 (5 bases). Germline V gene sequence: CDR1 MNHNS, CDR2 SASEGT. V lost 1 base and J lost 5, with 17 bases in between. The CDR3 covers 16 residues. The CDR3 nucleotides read TGTGCCAGCAGTGAAGGGGGAAGAGGGTCTGGGGAGACCCAGTACTTC. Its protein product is CASSEGGRGSGETQYF.

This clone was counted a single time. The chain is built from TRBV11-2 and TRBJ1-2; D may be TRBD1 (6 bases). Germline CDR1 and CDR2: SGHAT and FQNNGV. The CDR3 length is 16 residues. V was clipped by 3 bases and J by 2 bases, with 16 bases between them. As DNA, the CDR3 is TGTGCCAGCAGCTTGACCGGGACATCCTCCAACTATGGCTACACCTTC. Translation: CASSLTGTSSNYGYTF.

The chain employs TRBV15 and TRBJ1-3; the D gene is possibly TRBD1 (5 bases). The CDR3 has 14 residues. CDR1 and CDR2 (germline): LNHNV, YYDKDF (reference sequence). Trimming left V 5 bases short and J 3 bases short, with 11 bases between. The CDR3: CATSPQGNGNTIYF. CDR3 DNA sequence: TGTGCCACCAGCCCCCAGGGAAATGGAAACACCATATATTTT.

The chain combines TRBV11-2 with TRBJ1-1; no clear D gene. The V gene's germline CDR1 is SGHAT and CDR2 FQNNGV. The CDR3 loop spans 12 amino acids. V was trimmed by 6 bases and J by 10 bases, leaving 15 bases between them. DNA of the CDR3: TGTGCCAGCAGTCAATACGGAGTCTCAGCTTTCTTT. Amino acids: CASSQYGVSAFF. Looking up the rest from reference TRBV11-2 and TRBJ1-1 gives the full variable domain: EAGVAQSPRYKIIEKRQSVAFWCNPISGHATLYWYQQILGQGPKLLIQFQNNGVVDDSQLPKDRFSAERLKGVDSTLKIQPAKLEDSAVYLCASSQYGVSAFFGQGTRLTVV.

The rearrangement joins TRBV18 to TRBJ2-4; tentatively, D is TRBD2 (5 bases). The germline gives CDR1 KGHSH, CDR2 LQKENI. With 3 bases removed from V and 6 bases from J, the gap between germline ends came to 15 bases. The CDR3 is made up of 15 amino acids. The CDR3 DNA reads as TGTGCCAGCTCACCGGTTGAGGGTGCTGGAAACATTCAGTACTTC. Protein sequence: CASSPVEGAGNIQYF.

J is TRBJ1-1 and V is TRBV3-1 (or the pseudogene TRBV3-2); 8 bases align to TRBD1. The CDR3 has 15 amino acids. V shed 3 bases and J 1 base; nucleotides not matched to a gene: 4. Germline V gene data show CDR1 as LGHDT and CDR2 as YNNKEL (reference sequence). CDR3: CASSQSGTGNTEAFF. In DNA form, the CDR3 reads TGTGCCAGCAGCCAGTCCGGGACAGGGAACACTGAAGCTTTCTTT.

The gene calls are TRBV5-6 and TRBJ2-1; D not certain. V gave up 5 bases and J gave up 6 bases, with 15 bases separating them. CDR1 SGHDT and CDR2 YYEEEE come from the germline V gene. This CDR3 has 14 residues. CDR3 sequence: CASRTWAHSNEQFF. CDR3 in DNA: TGTGCCAGCAGGACCTGGGCCCACTCCAATGAGCAGTTCTTC.

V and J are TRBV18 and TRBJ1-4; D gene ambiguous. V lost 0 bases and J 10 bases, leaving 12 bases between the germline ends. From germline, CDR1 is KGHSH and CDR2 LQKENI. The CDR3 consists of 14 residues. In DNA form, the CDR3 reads TGTGCCAGCTCACCACCTGTTGAAAGAGCAAAACTGTTTTTT. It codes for CASSPPVERAKLFF.

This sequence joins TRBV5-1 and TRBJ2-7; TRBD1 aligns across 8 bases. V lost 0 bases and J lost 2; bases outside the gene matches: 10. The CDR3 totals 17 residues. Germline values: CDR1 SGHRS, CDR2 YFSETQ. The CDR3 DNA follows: TGCGCCAGCAGCTTGGGAGCCCTAGGACAGGGTACCTACGAGCAGTACTTC. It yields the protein CASSLGALGQGTYEQYF.